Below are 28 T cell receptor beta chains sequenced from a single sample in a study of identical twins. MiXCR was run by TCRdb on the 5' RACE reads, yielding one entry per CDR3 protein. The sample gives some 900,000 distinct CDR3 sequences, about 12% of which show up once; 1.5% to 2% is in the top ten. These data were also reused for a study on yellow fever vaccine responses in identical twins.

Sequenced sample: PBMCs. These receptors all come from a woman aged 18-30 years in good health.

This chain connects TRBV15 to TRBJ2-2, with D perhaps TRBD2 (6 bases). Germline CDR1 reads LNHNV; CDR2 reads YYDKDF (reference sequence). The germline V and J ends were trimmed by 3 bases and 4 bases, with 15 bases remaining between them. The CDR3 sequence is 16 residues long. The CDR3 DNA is TGTGCCACCAGCAGTGGGACTGGATGGAGCACCGGGGAGCTGTTTTTT. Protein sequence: CATSSGTGWSTGELFF.

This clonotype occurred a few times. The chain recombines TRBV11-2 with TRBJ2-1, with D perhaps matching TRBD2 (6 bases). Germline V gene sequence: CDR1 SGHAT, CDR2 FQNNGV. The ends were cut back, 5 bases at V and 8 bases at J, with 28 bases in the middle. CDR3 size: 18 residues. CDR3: CASSRRVSGTLTVDEQFF. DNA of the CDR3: TGTGCCAGCAGCCGCCGCGTTAGCGGAACCCTCACCGTGGATGAGCAGTTCTTC.

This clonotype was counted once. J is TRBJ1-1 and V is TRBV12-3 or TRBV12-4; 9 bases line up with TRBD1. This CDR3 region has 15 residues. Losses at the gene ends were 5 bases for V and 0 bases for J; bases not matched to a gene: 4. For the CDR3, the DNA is TGTGCCAGCAGTACAAACAGGGGGCTGAACACTGAAGCTTTCTTT. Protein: CASSTNRGLNTEAFF.

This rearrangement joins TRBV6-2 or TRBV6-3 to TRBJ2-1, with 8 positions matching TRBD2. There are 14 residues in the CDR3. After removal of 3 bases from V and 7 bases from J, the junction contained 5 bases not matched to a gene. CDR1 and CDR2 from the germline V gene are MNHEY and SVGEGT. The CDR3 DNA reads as TGTGCCAGCAGTTATGTTAGCGGGATAAATGAGCAGTTCTTC. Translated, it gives CASSYVSGINEQFF.

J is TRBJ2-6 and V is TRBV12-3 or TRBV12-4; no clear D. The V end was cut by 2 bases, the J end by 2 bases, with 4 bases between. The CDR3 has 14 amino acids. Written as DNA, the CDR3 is TGTGCCAGCAGTTTACCCCCTGGGGCCAACGTCCTGACTTTC. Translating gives CASSLPPGANVLTF.

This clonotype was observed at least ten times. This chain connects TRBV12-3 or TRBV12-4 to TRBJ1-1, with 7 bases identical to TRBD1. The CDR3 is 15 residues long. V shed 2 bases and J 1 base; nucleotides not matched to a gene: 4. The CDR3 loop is CASSLSAGGNTEAFF. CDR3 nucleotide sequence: TGTGCCAGCAGTTTATCGGCAGGGGGGAACACTGAAGCTTTCTTT.

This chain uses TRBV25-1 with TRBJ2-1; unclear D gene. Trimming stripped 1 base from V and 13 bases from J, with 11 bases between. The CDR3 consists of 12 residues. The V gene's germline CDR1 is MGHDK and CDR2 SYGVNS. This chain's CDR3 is CASSESMVEQFF. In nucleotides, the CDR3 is TGTGCCAGCAGTGAATCCATGGTTGAACAGTTCTTC. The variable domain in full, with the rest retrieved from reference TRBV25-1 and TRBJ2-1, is EADIYQTPRYLVIGTGKKITLECSQTMGHDKMYWYQQDPGMELHLIHYSYGVNSTEKGDLSSESTVSRIRTEHFPLTLESARPSHTSQYLCASSESMVEQFFGPGTRLTVL.

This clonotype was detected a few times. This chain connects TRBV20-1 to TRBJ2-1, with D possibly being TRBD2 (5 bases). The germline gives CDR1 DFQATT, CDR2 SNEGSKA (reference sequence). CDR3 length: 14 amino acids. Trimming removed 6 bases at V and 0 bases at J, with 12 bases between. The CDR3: CSARPGISYNEQFF. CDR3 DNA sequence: TGCAGTGCCCGCCCCGGGATCTCCTACAATGAGCAGTTCTTC.

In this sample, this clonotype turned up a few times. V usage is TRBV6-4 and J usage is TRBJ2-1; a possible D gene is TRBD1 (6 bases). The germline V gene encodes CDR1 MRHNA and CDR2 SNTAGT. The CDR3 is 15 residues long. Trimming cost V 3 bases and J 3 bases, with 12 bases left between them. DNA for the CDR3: TGTGCCAGCAGTGAATCGCCAGGGGACTACAATGAGCAGTTCTTC. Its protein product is CASSESPGDYNEQFF.

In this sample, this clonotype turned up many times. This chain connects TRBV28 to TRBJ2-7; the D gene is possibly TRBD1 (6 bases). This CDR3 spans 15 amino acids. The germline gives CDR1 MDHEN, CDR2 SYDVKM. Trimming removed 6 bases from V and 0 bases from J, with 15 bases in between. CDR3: CASRPDRILSYEQYV. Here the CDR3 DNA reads TGTGCCAGCAGACCGGACAGAATCCTCTCCTACGAGCAGTACGTC.

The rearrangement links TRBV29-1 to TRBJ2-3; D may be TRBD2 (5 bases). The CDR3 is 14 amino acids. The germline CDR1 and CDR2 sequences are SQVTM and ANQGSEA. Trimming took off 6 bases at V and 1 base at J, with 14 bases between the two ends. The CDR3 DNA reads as TGCAGCGTCATAGCGAGGATCGGCACAGATACGCAGTATTTT. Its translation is CSVIARIGTDTQYF.

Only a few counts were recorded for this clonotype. The CDR3 DNA follows: TGTGCCACCAGTGATGCGCTAGCGGGAGGTCGGAGCGCAGATACGCAGTATTTT. It encodes CATSDALAGGRSADTQYF. This sequence joins TRBV24-1 and TRBJ2-3; 11 positions match TRBD2. The CDR3 length is 18 residues. The J segment lost 4 bases and the V segment lost 3 bases, leaving 11 bases of the junction unmatched. CDR1 and CDR2 from the germline V gene are KGHDR and SFDVKD.

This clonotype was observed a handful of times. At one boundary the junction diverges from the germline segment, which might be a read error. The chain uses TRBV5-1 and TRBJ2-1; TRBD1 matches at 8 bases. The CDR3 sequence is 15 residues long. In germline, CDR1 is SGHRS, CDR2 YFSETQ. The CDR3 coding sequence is TGTGCCAGCAGCGCCGGACAGGGTACCTACAATGAGCAGTTCTTC. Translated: CASSAGQGTYNEQFF.

The CDR3 protein is CSAREQEGPLYEQYF. CDR3 sequence (DNA): TGCAGTGCTAGAGAGCAGGAAGGGCCTCTCTACGAGCAGTACTTC. This chain uses TRBV20-1 with TRBJ2-7, with unresolved D. The V and J ends lost 0 bases and 3 bases respectively, with 15 bases between them. The germline V gene has CDR1 DFQATT and CDR2 SNEGSKA (reference sequence). This CDR3 comprises 15 residues.

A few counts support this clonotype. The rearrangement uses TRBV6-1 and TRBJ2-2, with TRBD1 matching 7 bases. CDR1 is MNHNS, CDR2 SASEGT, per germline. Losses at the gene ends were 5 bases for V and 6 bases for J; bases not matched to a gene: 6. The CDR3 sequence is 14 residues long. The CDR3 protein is CASSRTGLPGELFF. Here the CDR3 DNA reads TGTGCCAGCAGTCGGACAGGATTGCCCGGGGAGCTGTTTTTT.

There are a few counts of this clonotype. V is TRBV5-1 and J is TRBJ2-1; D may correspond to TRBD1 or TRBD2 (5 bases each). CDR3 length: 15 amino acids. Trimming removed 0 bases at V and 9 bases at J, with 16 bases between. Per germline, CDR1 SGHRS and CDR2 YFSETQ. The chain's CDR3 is CASSLGPGTSGEQFF. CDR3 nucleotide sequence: TGCGCCAGCAGCTTGGGACCAGGGACGTCAGGTGAGCAGTTCTTC.

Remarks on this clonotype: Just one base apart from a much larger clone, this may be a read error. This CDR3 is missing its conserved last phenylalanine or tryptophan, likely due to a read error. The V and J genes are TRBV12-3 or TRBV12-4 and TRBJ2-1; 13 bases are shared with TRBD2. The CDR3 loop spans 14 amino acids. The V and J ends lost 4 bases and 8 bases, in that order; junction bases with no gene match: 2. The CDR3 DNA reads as TGTGCCAGCAGTTCCGGACTAGCGGGGGATGAGCAGTTCTTA. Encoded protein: CASSSGLAGDEQFL.

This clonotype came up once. As DNA, the CDR3 is TGTGCCAGTAGTATAGAGAAACAGGGACACGGGATGTCGGGGCAGTTCTTC. This gives the protein CASSIEKQGHGMSGQFF. V and J are TRBV19 and TRBJ2-1, with D possibly matching TRBD1 (6 bases). The CDR3 extends over 17 amino acids. Germline CDR1 reads LNHDA; CDR2 reads SQIVND (reference sequence). Trimming removed 0 bases at V and 12 bases at J, with 24 bases between.

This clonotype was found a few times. DNA for the CDR3: TGTGCCAGCAGCCAGCCCTCCGGGTCGAACACTGAAGCTTTCTTT. Protein: CASSQPSGSNTEAFF. The chain combines TRBV14 with TRBJ1-1, with D unclear. The CDR3 length is 15 residues. V was pared by 3 bases and J by 1 base, with 12 bases between. Germline loops: CDR1 SGHDN, CDR2 FVKESK.

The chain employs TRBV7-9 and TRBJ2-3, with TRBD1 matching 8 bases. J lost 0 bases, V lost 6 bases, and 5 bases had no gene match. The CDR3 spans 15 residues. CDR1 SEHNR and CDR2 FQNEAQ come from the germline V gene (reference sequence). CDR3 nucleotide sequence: TGTGCCAGCAGTCGGACAGGGCCTAGCACAGATACGCAGTATTTT. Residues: CASSRTGPSTDTQYF.

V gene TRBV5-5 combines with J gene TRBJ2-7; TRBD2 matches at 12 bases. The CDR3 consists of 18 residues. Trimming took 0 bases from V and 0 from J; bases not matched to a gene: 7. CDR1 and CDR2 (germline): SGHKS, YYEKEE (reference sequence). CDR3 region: CASSLVASGRASSYEQYF. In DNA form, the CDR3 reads TGTGCCAGCAGCTTGGTGGCTAGCGGGAGGGCTTCCTCCTACGAGCAGTACTTC.

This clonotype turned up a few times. CDR3 residues: CASSLIGIEKLFF. Here the CDR3 DNA reads TGTGCCAGCAGTTTAATAGGGATTGAAAAACTGTTTTTT. J is TRBJ1-4 and V is TRBV12-3 or TRBV12-4; D remains unclear. The CDR3 is 13 amino acids. Deletions cut 2 bases from V and 7 bases from J, with 8 bases between.

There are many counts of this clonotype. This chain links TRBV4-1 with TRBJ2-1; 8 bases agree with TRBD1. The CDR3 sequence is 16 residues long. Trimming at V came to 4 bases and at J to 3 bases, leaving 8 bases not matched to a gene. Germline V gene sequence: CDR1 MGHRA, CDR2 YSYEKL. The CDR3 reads CASSRRQGNFYNEQFF. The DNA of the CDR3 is TGCGCCAGCAGCCGAAGACAGGGGAATTTCTACAATGAGCAGTTCTTC.

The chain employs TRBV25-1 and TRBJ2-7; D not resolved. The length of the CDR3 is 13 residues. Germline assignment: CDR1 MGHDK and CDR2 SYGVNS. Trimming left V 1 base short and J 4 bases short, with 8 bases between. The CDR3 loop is CASSESPEYEQYF. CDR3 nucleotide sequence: TGTGCCAGCAGTGAATCCCCTGAATACGAGCAGTACTTC.

The CDR3 region is CASRPGDRGWETQYF. The DNA of the CDR3 is TGTGCCAGCAGACCTGGGGACAGGGGATGGGAGACCCAGTACTTC. The gene calls are TRBV28 and TRBJ2-5; 10 bases are a match to TRBD1. The CDR3 extends over 15 amino acids. CDR1 and CDR2 from the germline V gene are MDHEN and SYDVKM. With 6 bases clipped from V and 5 bases from J, the junction kept 9 bases outside the gene matches.

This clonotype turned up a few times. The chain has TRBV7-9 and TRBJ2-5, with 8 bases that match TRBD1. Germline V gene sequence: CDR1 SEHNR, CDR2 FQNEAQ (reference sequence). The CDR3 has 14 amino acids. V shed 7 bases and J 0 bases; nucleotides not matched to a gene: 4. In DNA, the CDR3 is TGTGCCAGCAAGGACAGGGAGTACCAAGAGACCCAGTACTTC. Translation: CASKDREYQETQYF.

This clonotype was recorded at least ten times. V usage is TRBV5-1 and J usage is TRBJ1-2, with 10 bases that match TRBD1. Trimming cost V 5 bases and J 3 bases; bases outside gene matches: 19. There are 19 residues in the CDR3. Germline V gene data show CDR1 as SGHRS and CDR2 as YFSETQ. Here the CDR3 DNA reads TGCGCCAGCAGTTCTGCTAAGATAACCGGGACAGGGGATTACTATGGCTACACCTTC. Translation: CASSSAKITGTGDYYGYTF.

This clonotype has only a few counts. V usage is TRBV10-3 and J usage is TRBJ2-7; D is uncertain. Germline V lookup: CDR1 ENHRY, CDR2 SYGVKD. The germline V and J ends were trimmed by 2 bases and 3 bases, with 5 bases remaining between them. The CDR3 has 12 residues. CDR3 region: CAISEGLYEQYV. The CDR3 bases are TGTGCCATCAGTGAGGGGCTCTACGAGCAGTACGTC.